Listed below are T cell receptor beta chains from one sample, sequenced in a study of OX40 agonist ivuxolimab in advanced cancers. Using immunoSEQ multiplex PCR, the repertoire was profiled, and TCRdb retains in-frame clones only, with some absent. This table has more than 55,000 clones, about 85% appearing once. Material: CD4+ or CD8+ T cells sorted from blood, obtained in a trial of the OX40 agonist ivuxolimab. The receptors here all came from an adult with an advanced solid tumor such as melanoma, head and neck, liver or kidney cancer. CDR3s include the opening cysteine and the closing phenylalanine or tryptophan. Fields, in order: J gene, D gene, V gene, clone size, CDR3 DNA, CDR3 protein. The D gene is left open where the match is weak. Clone size, where shown, is once, few, many, or a class for clones that have expanded.

TRBJ1-4	NA	TRBV5-1	NA	TGCGCCAGCAGCCTGGAAGGGGGGTACGCAACTAATGAAAAACTGTTTTTT	CASSLEGGYATNEKLFF
TRBJ2-2	NA	TRBV5-1	NA	TGCGCCAGCAGCTTGGTGGAGACTAACACCGGGGAGCTGTTTTTT	CASSLVETNTGELFF
TRBJ1-4	TRBD1	TRBV18	NA	TGTGCCAGCTCACCTACCGGACAGGGAAATGAAAAACTGTTTTTT	CASSPTGQGNEKLFF
TRBJ2-2	NA	TRBV28	few	TGTGCCAGCAGTTTTGAGGGCGCGAACACCGGGGAGCTGTTTTTT	CASSFEGANTGELFF
TRBJ1-2	TRBD1	TRBV5-5	few	TGTGCCAGCAGCAGCCCCCGACAGGGGCGCGGGTATGGCTACACCTTC	CASSSPRQGRGYGYTF
TRBJ1-1	NA	TRBV6-5	NA	TGTGCCAGCAGTTACTCGAGGACTGAAGCTTTCTTT	CASSYSRTEAFF
TRBJ1-2	NA	TRBV28	NA	TGTGCCAGCAGGGCGGATGGCTACACCTTC	CASRADGYTF
TRBJ1-1	NA	TRBV9	NA	TGTGCCAGCAGCGTAGATATTTCTGGGGACGAAGCTTTCTTT	CASSVDISGDEAFF
TRBJ1-2	NA	TRBV7-9	NA	TGTGCCAGCAGCCAGGGGTCTAACTATGGCTACACCTTC	CASSQGSNYGYTF
TRBJ2-2	TRBD2	TRBV7-2	few	TGTGCCAGCAGCTTAGACGGGGGGGCGGCCGGGGAGCTGTTTTTT	CASSLDGGAAGELFF
TRBJ1-4	NA	TRBV2	once	TGTGCCAGCAGCCAACAGACAACTAATGAAAAACTGTTTTTT	CASSQQTTNEKLFF
TRBJ1-1	NA	TRBV2	NA	TGTGCCAGCAGTGTTGATCGGACTGATGCCGAAGCTTTCTTT	CASSVDRTDAEAFF
TRBJ2-5	TRBD2	TRBV19	NA	TGTGCCAGTAGTCCTGCGGGGGGGGCCCAAGAGACCCAGTACTTC	CASSPAGGAQETQYF
TRBJ1-5	NA	TRBV19	NA	TGTGCCAGTAGTATCGGGGTCCAGCTAAGCAATCAGCCCCAGCATTTT	CASSIGVQLSNQPQHF
TRBJ1-5	NA	TRBV11-3	once	TGTGCCAGCAGCCAGGGACTTCTGACCAGTCAGCCCCAGCATTTT	CASSQGLLTSQPQHF
TRBJ1-4	TRBD1	TRBV7-9	NA	TGTGCCAGCAGCCAAGATAGGACAGGGGGCGATGAAAAACTGTTTTTT	CASSQDRTGGDEKLFF
TRBJ2-3	NA	TRBV25-1	NA	TGTGCCAGCAGTGGCATCCGAACTAGCACAGATACGCAGTATTTT	CASSGIRTSTDTQYF
TRBJ2-3	NA	TRBV6-1	NA	TGTGCCTCCTGGGACCCTCCTATAACAGATACGCAGTATTTT	CASWDPPITDTQYF
TRBJ1-1	NA	TRBV19	NA	TGTGCCAGTAGTGTGAGTTCCTTGAACACTGAAGCTTTCTTT	CASSVSSLNTEAFF
TRBJ1-6	NA	TRBV5-1	few	TGCGCCAGCAGCCCCCTGACAGGTCCGGATTCACCCCTCCACTTT	CASSPLTGPDSPLHF
TRBJ1-6	TRBD1	TRBV7-9	NA	TGTGCCAGCACCCACAGGGGTTGGGATTCACCCCTCCACTTT	CASTHRGWDSPLHF
TRBJ1-3	NA	TRBV6-5	NA	TGTGCCAGCAGTTACTGGGCTGGGACTGGAAACACCATATATTTT	CASSYWAGTGNTIYF
TRBJ1-2	NA	TRBV19	NA	TGTGCCAGCCAAAGGGGAGCAGCTAACTATGGCTACACCTTC	CASQRGAANYGYTF
TRBJ2-3	NA	TRBV19	NA	TGTGCCAGTAGTATGATAATAGGGGGAGTGGGGACAGATACGCAGTATTTT	CASSMIIGGVGTDTQYF
TRBJ2-7	TRBD1	TRBV11-3	NA	TGTGCCAGCAGCTTAGGGACAGGGGGCGAGCAGTACTTC	CASSLGTGGEQYF
TRBJ2-1	NA	TRBV7-2	NA	TGTGCCAGCAGCTTAGCCACAGTCCCGGGAAATGAGCAGTTCTTC	CASSLATVPGNEQFF
TRBJ2-2	NA	TRBV5-4	NA	TGTGCCAGCAGCTTCGATCGGGACACCGGGGAGCTGTTTTTT	CASSFDRDTGELFF
TRBJ2-7	TRBD1	TRBV5-4	NA	TGTGCCAGCAGCTTCCCAGGGGGTGTCGAGCAGTACTTC	CASSFPGGVEQYF
TRBJ1-2	TRBD1	TRBV7-8	NA	TGTGCCAGCAGCTCCACACAGGGGCTAGCCCGCTTC	CASSSTQGLARF
TRBJ2-1	NA	TRBV5-1	NA	TGCGCCAGCAGCTTGGATGCTAGGCCCAATGAGCAGTTCTTC	CASSLDARPNEQFF
TRBJ1-5	NA	TRBV5-1	NA	TGCGCCAGCAGCCTTGAGGGCGGTAGCAATCAGCCCCAGCATTTT	CASSLEGGSNQPQHF
TRBJ1-1	TRBD1	TRBV27	NA	TGTGCCAGCAGTGACAGCGACAGGGGGCCGCCTGAAGCTTTCTTT	CASSDSDRGPPEAFF
TRBJ2-2	NA	TRBV29-1	NA	TGCAGCGTTGAAAAAGGGACCGGGGAGCTGTTTTTT	CSVEKGTGELFF
TRBJ2-7	TRBD1	TRBV2	medium-sized	TGTGCCAGCAGTTGGGACAGCACCTCCTACGAGCAGTACTTC	CASSWDSTSYEQYF
TRBJ2-5	NA	TRBV19	NA	TGTGCCAGTAGTGAAACTATAACCCAAGAGACCCAGTACTTC	CASSETITQETQYF
TRBJ2-1	TRBD2	TRBV5-1	few	TGCGCCAGCAGCTTAGAGCTAGTGAGCGGGGTGGGCAATGAGCAGTTCTTC	CASSLELVSGVGNEQFF
TRBJ2-7	TRBD2	TRBV7-2	NA	TGTGCCAGCAGCCCGGCTTTCGGGGGGGATATCTACGAGCAGTACTTC	CASSPAFGGDIYEQYF
TRBJ2-2	TRBD1	TRBV2	NA	TGTGCCAGCAGGGGGACAGGGGGCCACACCGGGGAGCTGTTTTTT	CASRGTGGHTGELFF
TRBJ1-1	NA	TRBV5-1	NA	TGCGCCAGCAGCTTGGACGAGGGCCTCACTGAAGCTTTCTTT	CASSLDEGLTEAFF
TRBJ2-7	NA	TRBV2	NA	TGTGCCAGCAGTTCGGGCGGGGTCTACGAGCAGTACTTC	CASSSGGVYEQYF
TRBJ2-1	NA	TRBV7-3	once	TGTGCCAGCAGCTTTCGAAACCGTTCCTACAATGAGCAGTTCTTC	CASSFRNRSYNEQFF
TRBJ2-1	NA	TRBV2	NA	TGTGCCAGCACCTTTACCACTAGGGGGGGAGGCTACAATGAGCAGTTCTTC	CASTFTTRGGGYNEQFF
TRBJ2-6	NA	TRBV5-1	few	TGCGCCAGCAGCTTGATTCTCTCTGGGGCCAACGTCCTGACTTTC	CASSLILSGANVLTF
TRBJ1-3	TRBD1	TRBV9	NA	TGTGCCAGCGCCTCGACAGGGACCTCTGGAAACACCATATATTTT	CASASTGTSGNTIYF
TRBJ2-2	TRBD2	TRBV19	NA	TGTGCCAGTAAACTAGCGGCGAACACCGGGGAGCTGTTTTTT	CASKLAANTGELFF
TRBJ1-1	NA	TRBV5-4	NA	TGTGCCAGCAGCTCCGAGATCAACAGGATTGAGGGAGCTTTCTTT	CASSSEINRIEGAFF
TRBJ2-1	NA	TRBV4-2	NA	TGTGCCAGCAGCCAAGATCGGGCCAATGAGCAGTTCTTC	CASSQDRANEQFF
TRBJ2-7	TRBD1	TRBV9	NA	TGTGCCAGCAGCTGGGACAGTACCTCCTACGAGCAGTACTTC	CASSWDSTSYEQYF
TRBJ1-6	NA	TRBV4-3	NA	TGCGCCAGCAGCCAGCAGGCCGGAGGCAGCTTTAATTCACCCCTCCACTTT	CASSQQAGGSFNSPLHF
TRBJ1-2	TRBD1	TRBV9	NA	TGTGCCAGCAGCGTAGAAGCGAGGGGGACAGGGCTCTATGGCTACACCTTC	CASSVEARGTGLYGYTF
TRBJ2-7	NA	TRBV5-1	NA	TGCGCCAGCAGCTTGGTGGCAGGCACGGAGCAGTACTTC	CASSLVAGTEQYF
TRBJ2-2	TRBD2	TRBV27	NA	TGTGCCAGCAGTTTACGACCGGGGAGGGACACCGGGGAGCTGTTTTTT	CASSLRPGRDTGELFF
TRBJ1-6	TRBD1	TRBV11-1	NA	TGTGCCAGCAGCGGCGGACAGGCCGACCACTTT	CASSGGQADHF
TRBJ2-2	NA	TRBV21-1	NA	TGTGCCAGCAGCAAATTTAGGGGGGAGCTGTTTTTT	CASSKFRGELFF
TRBJ2-5	NA	TRBV2	NA	TGTGCCAGCAGTGGCAGGGGAAACGTTTGGGAGACCCAGTACTTC	CASSGRGNVWETQYF
TRBJ2-3	TRBD1	TRBV2	NA	TGTGCCAGCAGGTCTAGGGGGCGCGGCACAGATACGCAGTATTTT	CASRSRGRGTDTQYF
TRBJ2-2	TRBD2	TRBV10-3	NA	TGTGCCATCAGAGTGTTGAGCGGGGCCACCGGGGAGCTGTTTTTT	CAIRVLSGATGELFF
TRBJ2-1	TRBD2	TRBV7-3	NA	TGTGCCAGCAGTCCTAGACTAGCGGCCTACAATGAGCAGTTCTTC	CASSPRLAAYNEQFF
TRBJ2-1	NA	TRBV7-2	NA	TGTGCCAGCAGCTTAACGGTACGCCCCAATGGATACAATGAGCAGTTCTTC	CASSLTVRPNGYNEQFF